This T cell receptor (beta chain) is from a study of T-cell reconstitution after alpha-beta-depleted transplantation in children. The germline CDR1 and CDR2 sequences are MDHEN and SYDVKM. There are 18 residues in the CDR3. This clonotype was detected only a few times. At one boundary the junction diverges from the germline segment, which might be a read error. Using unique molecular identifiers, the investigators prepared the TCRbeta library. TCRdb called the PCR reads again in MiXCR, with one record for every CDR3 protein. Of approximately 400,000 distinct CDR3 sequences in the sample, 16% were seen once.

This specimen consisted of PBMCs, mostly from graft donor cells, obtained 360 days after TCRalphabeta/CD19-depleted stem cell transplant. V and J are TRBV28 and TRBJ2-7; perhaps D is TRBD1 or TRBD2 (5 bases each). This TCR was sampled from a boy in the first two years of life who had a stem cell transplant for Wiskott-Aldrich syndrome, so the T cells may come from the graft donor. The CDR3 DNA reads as TGTGCCAGCAGTCTATGGGGGTTTCAGGGTCTCAGCTCCTACGAGCAGTACTTC. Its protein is CASSLWGFQGLSSYEQYF.